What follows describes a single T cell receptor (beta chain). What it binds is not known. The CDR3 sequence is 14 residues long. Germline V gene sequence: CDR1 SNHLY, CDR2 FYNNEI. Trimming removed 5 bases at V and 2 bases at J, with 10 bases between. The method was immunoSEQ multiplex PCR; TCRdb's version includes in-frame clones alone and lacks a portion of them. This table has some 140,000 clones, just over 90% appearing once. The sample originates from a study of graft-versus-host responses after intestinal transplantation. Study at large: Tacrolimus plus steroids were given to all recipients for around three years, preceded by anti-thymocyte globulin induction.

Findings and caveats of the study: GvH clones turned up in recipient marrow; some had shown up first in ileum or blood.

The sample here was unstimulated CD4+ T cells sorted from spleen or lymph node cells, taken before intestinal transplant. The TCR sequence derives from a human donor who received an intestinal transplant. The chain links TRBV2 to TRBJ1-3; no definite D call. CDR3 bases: TGTGCCAGCAGTTTGGACGGTGCTGGAAACACCATATATTTT. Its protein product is CASSLDGAGNTIYF.